What follows are 26 T cell receptor beta chains derived from one specimen sequenced in a study of T cell changes during pregnancy in multiple sclerosis. Clones were sequenced by immunoSEQ multiplex PCR, and TCRdb holds only the in-frame ones, with some missing. The sample has fewer than 60,000 clones, around 90% seen once. Material: peripheral blood, obtained after pregnancy. The origin of the receptors is a female donor in good health, enrolled as a control in a pregnancy study.

The chain combines TRBV6-5 with TRBJ2-1; D might be TRBD1 (5 bases). CDR1 MNHEY and CDR2 SVGAGI come from the germline V gene. V lost 7 bases, J lost 4 bases, and 11 bases lay in between. CDR3 length: 13 residues. CDR3 DNA: TGTGCCAGCAATAGGCAGGGATACAATGAGCAGTTCTTC. Protein sequence: CASNRQGYNEQFF.

V gene TRBV4-2 combines with J gene TRBJ2-1; 11 bases fit TRBD2. The junction had 5 bases not matched to a gene; V was cut back by 3 bases and J by 4 bases. Germline V gene sequence: CDR1 LGHNA, CDR2 YNFKEQ. This CDR3 region has 16 residues. The CDR3 DNA reads as TGTGCCAGCAGCCAGGCAACTAGCGGGGGTTACAATGAGCAGTTCTTC. As protein: CASSQATSGGYNEQFF.

The DNA of the CDR3 is TGTGCCAGCAGAACTTATAGCAATCAGCCCCAGCATTTT. It is translated as CASRTYSNQPQHF. The chain couples TRBV27 to TRBJ1-5; D not resolved. CDR3 length: 13 amino acids. Looked up from germline, CDR1 is MNHEY and CDR2 is SMNVEV (reference sequence). V was trimmed by 6 bases and J by 0 bases, leaving 6 bases between them.

This clone was counted between two and nine times. This chain uses TRBV7-2 with TRBJ1-1; 7 bases fit TRBD1. From germline, CDR1 is SGHTA and CDR2 FQGNSA. The CDR3 runs 13 residues. V lost 6 bases to trimming and J lost 4 bases; unmatched junction nucleotides: 5. This chain's CDR3 is CASSSGGITEAFF. In nucleotides, the CDR3 is TGTGCCAGCAGTTCAGGGGGGATCACTGAAGCTTTCTTT.

The rearrangement links TRBV7-3 to TRBJ2-2, with TRBD2 identical over 10 bases. With 5 bases clipped from V and 4 bases from J, the junction kept 7 bases outside the gene matches. There are 16 residues in the CDR3. CDR1 and CDR2 from the germline V gene are SGHTA and FQGTGA. The CDR3 loop is CASSLYSGGLTGELFF. The CDR3 DNA reads as TGTGCCAGCAGCCTCTATAGCGGGGGGCTCACCGGGGAGCTGTTTTTT.

The chain employs TRBV5-4 and TRBJ2-3; 9 nucleotides line up with TRBD2. Germline V gene data show CDR1 as SGHNT and CDR2 as YYREEE (reference sequence). The CDR3 has 15 residues. J gave up 0 bases and V 4 bases, and 3 bases lay outside the gene matches. The CDR3 region has the DNA TGTGCCAGCAGCCCTAGCGGGGAGAGCACAGATACGCAGTATTTT. Its protein product is CASSPSGESTDTQYF.

This clone was counted a single time. The V gene is TRBV5-1, the J gene TRBJ2-3; 10 nucleotides match TRBD2. Germline V gene data show CDR1 as SGHRS and CDR2 as YFSETQ. The CDR3 covers 18 residues. Unmatched junction bases numbered 7, after V lost 0 bases and J lost 0 bases. CDR3 in DNA: TGCGCCAGCAGCTTGGTCCCTCTAGCGGGAGTGAGCACAGATACGCAGTATTTT. As protein: CASSLVPLAGVSTDTQYF.

The rearrangement uses TRBV4-3 and TRBJ2-1; 13 nucleotides align to TRBD2. The ends lost 4 bases at V and 0 bases at J; junction bases unmatched: 9. CDR1 is LGHNA and CDR2 is YSLEER in the germline V gene. The CDR3 loop spans 19 amino acids. CDR3 sequence: CASSPSGTSGKSSYNEQFF. In DNA form, the CDR3 reads TGCGCCAGCAGCCCCTCCGGGACTAGCGGGAAGAGCTCCTACAATGAGCAGTTCTTC.

This chain joins TRBV5-4 and TRBJ1-1; 7 bases map to TRBD1. CDR3 length: 13 residues. Per the germline V gene, CDR1 is SGHNT and CDR2 is YYREEE (reference sequence). J was trimmed by 7 bases and V by 4 bases; bases with no gene match: 7. This CDR3 is CASSPGGLNEAFF. CDR3 bases: TGTGCCAGCAGCCCAGGGGGGTTGAATGAAGCTTTCTTT.

The chain links TRBV2 to TRBJ2-2; 8 bases align to TRBD1. Losses at the gene ends were 6 bases for V and 4 bases for J; bases not matched to a gene: 10. The CDR3 totals 16 residues. Germline V gene data show CDR1 as SNHLY and CDR2 as FYNNEI. The CDR3: CASSLSDRAGTGELFF. In DNA, the CDR3 is TGTGCCAGCAGCCTCTCGGACAGGGCGGGCACCGGGGAGCTGTTTTTT.

The V gene is TRBV10-3, the J gene TRBJ2-1; tentative D call: TRBD2 (5 bases). This CDR3 is built from 14 residues. The germline gives CDR1 ENHRY, CDR2 SYGVKD. Trimming pared 5 bases from V and 8 bases from J, leaving 16 bases between. The CDR3 DNA is TGTGCCATCAGTAGAGGAGACTATGTTGATGAGCAGTTCTTC. It yields the protein CAISRGDYVDEQFF.

The V and J genes are TRBV4-1 and TRBJ2-1, with TRBD1 matching over 11 bases. With 3 bases clipped from V and 7 bases from J, the junction kept 17 bases outside the gene matches. Germline loops: CDR1 MGHRA, CDR2 YSYEKL. This CDR3 has 19 residues. CDR3 coding DNA: TGCGCCAGCAGCCACTCCGGGACAGGGGGATTAGGTGCCCGTAATGAGCAGTTCTTC. It yields the protein CASSHSGTGGLGARNEQFF.

The V and J genes are TRBV4-1 and TRBJ1-6; TRBD1 matches 8 bases. Germline CDR1 MGHRA, CDR2 YSYEKL. The CDR3 covers 15 residues. The trim removed 4 bases at V and 8 bases at J, leaving 7 bases unmatched. The CDR3 region is CASSPDPGQDSPLHF. The DNA of the CDR3 is TGCGCCAGCAGCCCTGATCCGGGACAGGATTCACCCCTCCACTTT.

The chain couples TRBV5-5 to TRBJ1-5, with 7 bases fitting TRBD1. This CDR3 spans 13 amino acids. V lost 4 bases, J lost 2 bases, and 0 bases stayed unmatched. Germline CDR1 reads SGHKS; CDR2 reads YYEKEE (reference sequence). CDR3: CASSDRGNQPQHF. The CDR3 nucleotides read TGTGCCAGCAGCGACAGGGGCAATCAGCCCCAGCATTTT.

The V and J genes are TRBV11-3 and TRBJ2-7; 7 positions agree with TRBD2. The CDR3 is 15 amino acids. The trim removed 1 base at V and 3 bases at J, leaving 6 bases unmatched. The germline V gene has CDR1 SGHNT and CDR2 YENEEA. In nucleotides, the CDR3 is TGTGCCAGCAGCTTAGGGGAGGGAGGTGTCTACGAGCAGTACTTC. It is translated as CASSLGEGGVYEQYF.

CDR3 amino acids: CAWRVGQGAYEQYF. The DNA for the CDR3 is TGTGCCTGGAGAGTCGGACAGGGGGCCTACGAGCAGTACTTC. The chain couples TRBV30 to TRBJ2-7; 10 bases are shared with TRBD1. Trimming removed 3 bases from V and 2 bases from J; junction bases left unmatched: 4. Germline CDR1 and CDR2: GTSNPN and SVGIG (reference sequence). The CDR3 loop spans 14 amino acids.

This chain connects TRBV5-1 to TRBJ1-6; no reliable D call. This CDR3 spans 14 amino acids. Germline V gives CDR1 SGHRS, CDR2 YFSETQ. V lost 1 base, J lost 7 bases, and 9 bases lay in between. Here the CDR3 DNA reads TGCGCCAGCAGCTTGAACGGAGAAAATTCACCCCTCCACTTT. This codes for CASSLNGENSPLHF.

J is TRBJ2-2 and V is TRBV5-1, with D possibly TRBD1 on 6 matching bases. Germline CDR1 reads SGHRS; CDR2 reads YFSETQ. V was cut by 0 bases and J by 2 bases, with 8 bases left in between. CDR3 size: 15 residues. CDR3 sequence (DNA): TGCGCCAGCAGCTTGGCAGGGGCCAACACCGGGGAGCTGTTTTTT. It translates to CASSLAGANTGELFF.

The chain couples TRBV6-4 to TRBJ2-3; 12 nucleotides line up with TRBD2. CDR1 MRHNA and CDR2 SNTAGT come from the germline V gene. The V segment lost 3 bases and the J segment 13 bases; nucleotides outside the gene matches: 5. The CDR3 spans 13 residues. The chain's CDR3 is CASSERTSGEKYF. CDR3 DNA sequence: TGTGCCAGCAGTGAGAGGACTAGCGGGGAAAAGTATTTT.

This chain uses TRBV4-3 with TRBJ1-3; D is uncertain. CDR3 length: 17 amino acids. Trimming stripped 0 bases from V and 4 bases from J, with 16 bases between. Per germline, CDR1 LGHNA and CDR2 YSLEER. The CDR3 DNA follows: TGCGCCAGCAGCCAAGATCTTGAGGAATATACGGGAAACACCATATATTTT. As protein: CASSQDLEEYTGNTIYF.

This chain connects TRBV30 to TRBJ1-5; D not resolved. Trimming cost V 0 bases and J 2 bases, with 14 bases left between them. Germline V gene sequence: CDR1 GTSNPN, CDR2 SVGIG (reference sequence). The CDR3 is 16 residues long. CDR3 coding DNA: TGTGCCTGGAGTGTACTCCGGGGTGGGGGCAATCAGCCCCAGCATTTT. This translates into CAWSVLRGGGNQPQHF.

V gene TRBV29-1 combines with J gene TRBJ1-2; D possibly corresponds to TRBD1 (6 bases). The CDR3 is 15 residues long. CDR1 and CDR2 (germline): SQVTM, ANQGSEA. V dropped 7 bases and J dropped 4 bases, with 22 bases sitting between them. The CDR3 nucleotides are TGCAGCGCGTCAGGGGATCGGAAGGGACCCTATGGCTACACCTTC. Translation gives CSASGDRKGPYGYTF.

This clone was detected only a few times. The chain joins TRBV6-5 to TRBJ1-5; no firm D call. V lost 7 bases, J lost 1 base, and 5 bases lay in between. Germline V gene data show CDR1 as MNHEY and CDR2 as SVGAGI. The CDR3 consists of 12 residues. The CDR3: CASILSNQPQHF. The CDR3 region has the DNA TGTGCCAGCATATTGAGCAATCAGCCCCAGCATTTT.

The chain couples TRBV10-3 to TRBJ1-2, with D possibly matching TRBD1 (5 bases). V lost 7 bases and J lost 4, with 10 bases in between. The germline V gene has CDR1 ENHRY and CDR2 SYGVKD. CDR3 length: 12 residues. The CDR3 DNA follows: TGTGCCATCATGCAGGGAGGCTATGGCTACACCTTC. The encoded protein is CAIMQGGYGYTF.

The chain joins TRBV7-2 to TRBJ2-7; 9 bases are shared with TRBD2. Germline V gene data show CDR1 as SGHTA and CDR2 as FQGNSA. The CDR3 contains 14 residues. Trimming cost V 5 bases and J 2 bases; bases outside gene matches: 4. DNA of the CDR3: TGTGCCAGCAGCCGAGCGGGAGGCCCCTACGAGCAGTACTTC. It yields the protein CASSRAGGPYEQYF.

V is TRBV28 and J is TRBJ2-1, with a weak D call TRBD2 (6 bases). The germline CDR1 and CDR2 sequences are MDHEN and SYDVKM. This CDR3 has 14 amino acids. V lost 6 bases to trimming and J lost 7 bases, with 16 bases between them. The DNA for the CDR3 is TGTGCCAGCAGGGGGGACTCGAGGGGAAATGAGCAGTTCTTC. Translating it yields CASRGDSRGNEQFF.